This TCR beta chain was documented in a study of T cells in narcolepsy. Study in general: Patients with NT1 or NT2 and healthy control donors were enrolled. Overall study findings and caveats: Autoreactive HCRT-specific and TRIB2-specific clonotypes were marked in same-patient CSF-versus-blood CD4+ comparisons.

Turning to this clone: Antigen unknown.

This CDR3 region has 16 residues. V shed 3 bases, J shed 5 bases, and the junction held 8 bases outside the gene matches. Germline-derived CDR1 and CDR2 are MGHRA and YSYEKL. The table came from immunoSEQ multiplex PCR; TCRdb's copy has only in-frame clones and leaves some out. The table shows almost 25,000 clones, with less than 70% occurring only once. Sequenced input: memory (CD45RA-) CD4+ T cells from blood. This receptor was identified in a human donor in good health. This chain uses TRBV4-1 with TRBJ2-1, with TRBD2 identical over 9 bases. For the CDR3, the DNA is TGCGCCAGCAGCCAGATTAGCGGGAGAGAGAACAATGAGCAGTTCTTC. It is translated as CASSQISGRENNEQFF.